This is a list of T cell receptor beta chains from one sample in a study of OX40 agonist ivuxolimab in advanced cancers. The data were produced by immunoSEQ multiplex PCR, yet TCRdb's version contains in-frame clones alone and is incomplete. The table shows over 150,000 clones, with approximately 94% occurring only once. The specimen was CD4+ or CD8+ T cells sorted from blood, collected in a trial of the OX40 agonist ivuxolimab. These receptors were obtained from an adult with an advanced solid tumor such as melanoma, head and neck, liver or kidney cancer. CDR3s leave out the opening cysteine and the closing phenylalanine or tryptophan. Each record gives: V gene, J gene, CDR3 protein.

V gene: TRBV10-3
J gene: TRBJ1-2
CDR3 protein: AISESGAGNGYT

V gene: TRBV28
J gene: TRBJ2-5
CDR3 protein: ASSFPGGPIETQY

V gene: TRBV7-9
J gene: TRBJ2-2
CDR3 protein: ASSRTGNPGELF

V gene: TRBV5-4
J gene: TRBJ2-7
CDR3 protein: ASSRYTGQISYEQY

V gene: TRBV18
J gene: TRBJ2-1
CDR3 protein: ASSTDRGSGEQF

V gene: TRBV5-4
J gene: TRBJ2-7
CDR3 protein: ASSAPTSAGMGEQY

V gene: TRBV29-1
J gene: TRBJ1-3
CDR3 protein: SVDPTGGNTIY

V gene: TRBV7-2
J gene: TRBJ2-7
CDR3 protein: ASSPFLEASYEQY

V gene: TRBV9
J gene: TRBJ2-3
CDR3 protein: ANQAPGAHTDTQY

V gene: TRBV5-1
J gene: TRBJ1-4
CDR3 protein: ASSPEGTGGKLF

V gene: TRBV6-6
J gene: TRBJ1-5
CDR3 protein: ASSYGLGRQPQH

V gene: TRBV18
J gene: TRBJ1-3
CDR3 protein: ASSPPFGGGNTIY

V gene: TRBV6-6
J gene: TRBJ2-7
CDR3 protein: ASSTDGWGQY

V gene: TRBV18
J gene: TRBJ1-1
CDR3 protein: ASSLERSEAF

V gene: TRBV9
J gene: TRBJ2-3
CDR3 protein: ASSPTGSSGSDTQY

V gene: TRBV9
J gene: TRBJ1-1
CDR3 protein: ASSVVAGLGGTEAF

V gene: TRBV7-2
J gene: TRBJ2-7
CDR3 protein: ASSLVASGSSYEQY

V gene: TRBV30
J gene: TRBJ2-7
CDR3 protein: AWSLSHMGVR

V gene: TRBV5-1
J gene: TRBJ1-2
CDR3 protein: ASSRTGGDYGYT

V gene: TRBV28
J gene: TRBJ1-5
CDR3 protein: ASSSSLGTGDAQPQH

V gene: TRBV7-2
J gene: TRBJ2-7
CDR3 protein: ASSLQTGEGYEQY

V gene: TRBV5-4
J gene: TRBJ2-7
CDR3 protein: ASSTDRANEQY

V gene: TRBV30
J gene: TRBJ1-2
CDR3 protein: AWSVLLAESNYGYT

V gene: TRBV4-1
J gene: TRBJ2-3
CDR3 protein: ASSQQGLAGATDTQY

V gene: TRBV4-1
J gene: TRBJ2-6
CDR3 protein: ASSQDRGASGANVLT

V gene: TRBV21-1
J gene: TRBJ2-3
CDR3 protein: ASSLFFGGPMVDTQY

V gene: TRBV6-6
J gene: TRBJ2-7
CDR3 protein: ASSLPGGEQY

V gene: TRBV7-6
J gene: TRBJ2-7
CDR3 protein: ASSLGTSGSYEQY

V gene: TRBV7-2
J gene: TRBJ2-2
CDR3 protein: ASSPPGTYTGELF

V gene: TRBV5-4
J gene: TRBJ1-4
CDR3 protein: ASRKMATNEKLF

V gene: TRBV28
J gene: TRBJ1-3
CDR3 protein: ASIPLRGAGSIGNTIY

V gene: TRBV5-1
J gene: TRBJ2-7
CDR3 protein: ASSLGASGSSYEQY

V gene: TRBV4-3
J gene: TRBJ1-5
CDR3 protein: ASSQDWVQPQH

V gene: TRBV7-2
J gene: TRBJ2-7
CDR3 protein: ASSLVARGLGEQY

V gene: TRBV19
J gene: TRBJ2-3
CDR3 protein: ASSREGQGLKDTQY

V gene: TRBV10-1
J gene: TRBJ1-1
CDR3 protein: ASSRSQGGWSAEAF

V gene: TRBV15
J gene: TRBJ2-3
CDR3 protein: ATSRAADTQY

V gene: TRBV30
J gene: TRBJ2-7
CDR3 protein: AWSVSSYEQY